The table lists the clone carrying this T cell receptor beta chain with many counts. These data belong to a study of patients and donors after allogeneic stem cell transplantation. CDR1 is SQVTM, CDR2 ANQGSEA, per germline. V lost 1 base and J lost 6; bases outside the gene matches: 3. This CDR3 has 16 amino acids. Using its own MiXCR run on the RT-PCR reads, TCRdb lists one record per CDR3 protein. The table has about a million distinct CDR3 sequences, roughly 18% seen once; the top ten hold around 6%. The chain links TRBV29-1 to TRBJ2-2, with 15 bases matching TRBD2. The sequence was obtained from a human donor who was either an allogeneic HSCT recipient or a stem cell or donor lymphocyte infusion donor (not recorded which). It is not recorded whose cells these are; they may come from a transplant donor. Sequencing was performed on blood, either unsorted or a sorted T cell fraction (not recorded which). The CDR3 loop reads CSVEVGTSGRPGELFF. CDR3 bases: TGCAGCGTTGAAGTCGGGACTAGCGGGAGGCCCGGGGAGCTGTTTTTT.